A single sample is the source of the 7 T cell receptor beta chains below, sequenced in a study of shared clonotypes between healthy human individuals. Method: immunoSEQ multiplex PCR; TCRdb's copy keeps in-frame clones and lacks some. The table lists some 500,000 clones, 65% to 80% of them singletons. The source material was PBMCs. Receptor source: a middle-aged woman in good health. Some clones in this sample may be carry-over from other donors' samples.

As regards this clone: A far more abundant clone sits one base away, making this likely a read error. Within the sample, other DNA sequences also encode this same CDR3. The V and J genes are TRBV30 and TRBJ1-2; no clear D gene. The CDR3 contains 12 residues. Germline CDR1 is GTSNPN and CDR2 is SVGIG (reference sequence). V lost 2 bases and J 4 bases, leaving 8 bases between the germline ends. The CDR3 coding sequence is TGTGCCTGGAGTAGACCGACCTATGGCTACACCTTC. Translation gives CAWSRPTYGYTF.

Points on this clone: The sample contains more than one DNA sequence encoding this CDR3. The chain couples TRBV5-1 to TRBJ2-3; 8 bases line up with TRBD1. The CDR3 covers 14 residues. CDR1 is SGHRS, CDR2 YFSETQ, per germline. The V segment lost 2 bases and the J segment 3 bases; nucleotides outside the gene matches: 2. The CDR3 DNA reads TGCGCCAGCAGCTTTACAGGGGGAACAGATACGCAGTATTTT. The encoded protein is CASSFTGGTDTQYF.

This chain joins TRBV5-1 and TRBJ2-2; D may be TRBD1 (6 bases). The CDR3 is 16 amino acids. V lost 4 bases to trimming and J lost 0 bases, with 13 bases between them. Germline V gene sequence: CDR1 SGHRS, CDR2 YFSETQ. The CDR3 DNA sequence: TGCGCCAGCAGCACCGACAGGACCGCGAACACCGGGGAGCTGTTTTTT. Translated, it gives CASSTDRTANTGELFF.

This chain joins TRBV2 and TRBJ1-4; D gene uncertain. This CDR3 is 12 amino acids long. Between the trimmed V and J ends, which lost 7 bases and 3 bases, there was a span of 6 bases. CDR1 and CDR2 (germline): SNHLY, FYNNEI. CDR3 bases: TGTGCCAGCACGGTGGCTAATGAAAAACTGTTTTTT. Translating gives CASTVANEKLFF.

The chain is built from TRBV5-6 and TRBJ1-4; D is perhaps TRBD1 (5 bases). Germline-derived CDR1 and CDR2 are SGHDT and YYEEEE. Trimming left V 4 bases short and J 2 bases short, with 12 bases between. The CDR3 runs 15 residues. The CDR3 region has the DNA TGTGCCAGCAGCGCGACGGGACGGACTAATGAAAAACTGTTTTTT. Translated, it gives CASSATGRTNEKLFF.

The chain recombines TRBV7-9 with TRBJ2-1; D is undetermined. V dropped 1 base and J dropped 10 bases, with 8 bases sitting between them. From germline, CDR1 is SEHNR and CDR2 FQNEAQ (reference sequence). The CDR3 length is 12 residues. The CDR3 sequence: CASSLERQEQFF. Written as DNA, the CDR3 is TGTGCCAGCAGCTTAGAACGGCAGGAGCAGTTCTTC.

The J gene is TRBJ2-3, the V gene TRBV30, with D possibly matching TRBD2 (6 bases). The ends were cut back, 3 bases at V and 4 bases at J, with 20 bases in the middle. This CDR3 is built from 16 residues. Per the germline V gene, CDR1 is GTSNPN and CDR2 is SVGIG (reference sequence). The CDR3: CAWSSRRDFFSDTQYF. CDR3 nucleotide sequence: TGTGCCTGGAGCTCCCGCCGGGACTTTTTCTCAGATACGCAGTATTTT.